The T cell receptor beta chain described here comes from a study of T cells in Graves' hyperthyroidism and ophthalmopathy. Findings and caveats of the study: Most thyroid clonotypes that were expanded above 0.001 also turned up in blood.

Concerning this clonotype: Its antigen is currently unknown.

The V and J ends lost 5 bases and 6 bases, in that order; junction bases with no gene match: 7. The CDR3 has 15 amino acids. Germline CDR1 LNHDA, CDR2 SQIVND (reference sequence). Patients showing uncontrolled infection, other autoimmune disease, pregnancy or lactation were ineligible. The diagnostic basis comprised clinical symptoms, serum thyroxine and TRAb, thyroid ultrasound and orbital computed tomography. Fresh peripheral blood, about 10 ml of it, supplied the PBMCs. TCR beta CDR3 regions were amplified from RNA transcripts. Initially, a first-round RT-PCR of the TCR CDR3 employed the HTBI primer set. Using its own MiXCR run on the multiplex PCR reads, TCRdb lists one record per CDR3 protein. The sample includes 700,000 or so distinct CDR3 sequences, roughly 15% of them seen just once.

The chain is built from TRBV19 and TRBJ2-1; TRBD2 matches 10 bases. Sequencing was carried out using blood. This receptor was taken from a young man with Graves' hyperthyroidism. The DNA for the CDR3 is TGTGCCAGTAGTGTCCTAGCGGGAGTAGCCAATGAGCAGTTCTTC. Its protein is CASSVLAGVANEQFF.